Below are 9 T cell receptor beta chains sequenced from a single sample in a study of blood T cell repertoires in COVID-19. Profiling relied on immunoSEQ multiplex PCR, and the TCRdb table lists in-frame clones only, not all of them. The repertoire includes around 80,000 clones, approximately 80% of them detected once, and around 5% sits in the top ten. Sequencing used peripheral blood. These receptor sequences come from a woman between 65 and 79 years old with acute or convalescent COVID-19.

The chain joins TRBV6-2 or TRBV6-3 to TRBJ2-7; no firm D call. Germline lookup yields CDR1 MNHEY and CDR2 SVGEGT. The V and J ends lost 4 bases and 9 bases respectively, with 10 bases between them. The CDR3 is 11 residues long. This CDR3 is CASSSPPGQYF. DNA of the CDR3: TGTGCCAGCAGTTCCCCACCCGGGCAGTACTTC.

The CDR3 region is CASSSGYNEQFF. The CDR3 DNA is TGTGCCAGCAGCTCGGGGTACAATGAGCAGTTCTTC. The rearrangement uses TRBV11-3 and TRBJ2-1, with a tentative D call TRBD2 (5 bases). The CDR3 covers 12 residues. CDR1 and CDR2 from the germline V gene are SGHNT and YENEEA. V was pared by 4 bases and J by 4 bases, with 5 bases between.

V usage is TRBV4-3 and J usage is TRBJ1-2; 7 nucleotides align to TRBD1. J lost 5 bases, V lost 1 base, and 7 bases had no gene match. The CDR3 is made up of 15 amino acids. The germline V gene has CDR1 LGHNA and CDR2 YSLEER. The CDR3 loop reads CASSQGAGGRYGYTF. CDR3 DNA: TGCGCCAGCAGCCAAGGGGCAGGGGGTAGATATGGCTACACCTTC.

On this clone: The junction shows a germline mismatch at one end, possibly a read error. The V and J genes are TRBV6-1 and TRBJ2-6; D possibly corresponds to TRBD2 (5 bases). The germline gives CDR1 MNHNS, CDR2 SASEGT. CDR3 length equals 17 residues. The CDR3 sequence: CASNEPWAGSGANVLTF. The DNA of the CDR3 is TGTGCCAGCAATGAACCCTGGGCGGGCTCTGGGGCCAACGTCCTGACTTTC.

The gene calls are TRBV3-1 (or the pseudogene TRBV3-2) and TRBJ2-7; perhaps TRBD2 as D (6 bases). The germline CDR1 and CDR2 sequences are LGHDT and YNNKEL (reference sequence). The CDR3 has 15 amino acids. Trimming left V 4 bases short and J 0 bases short, with 13 bases between. The CDR3 DNA is TGTGCCAGCAGCCCTTTAGCGGTGAGCTCCTACGAGCAGTACTTC. Translation: CASSPLAVSSYEQYF.

The V call is TRBV27, the J call TRBJ1-5; a possible D gene is TRBD1 (5 bases). CDR3 size: 13 residues. Trimming took off 2 bases at V and 7 bases at J, with 9 bases between the two ends. In germline, CDR1 is MNHEY, CDR2 SMNVEV (reference sequence). The chain's CDR3 is CASSLRGGQPQHF. In nucleotides, the CDR3 is TGTGCCAGCAGTTTACGGGGGGGACAGCCCCAGCATTTT.

This clone was seen a handful of times. The chain recombines TRBV3-1 (or the pseudogene TRBV3-2) with TRBJ1-1; 7 nucleotides align to TRBD1. CDR3 size: 14 residues. Germline CDR1 and CDR2: LGHDT and YNNKEL (reference sequence). V was pared by 8 bases and J by 2 bases, with 8 bases of the junction left unmatched. CDR3: CASAPGQSNTEAFF. In DNA, the CDR3 is TGTGCCAGCGCTCCGGGACAGTCTAACACTGAAGCTTTCTTT.

The chain uses TRBV9 and TRBJ2-3; TRBD1 is a possible D gene (7 bases). The CDR3 covers 16 residues. Germline V gene data show CDR1 as SGDLS and CDR2 as YYNGEE. The V gene lost 4 bases and the J gene lost 0 bases, with 15 bases spanning the gap. CDR3 in amino acids: CASSRGDRDSTDTQYF. The CDR3 region has the DNA TGTGCCAGCAGCAGGGGGGACAGAGATAGCACAGATACGCAGTATTTT.

This clone has just a few counts. The chain uses TRBV13 and TRBJ1-1; D is uncertain. The germline V gene encodes CDR1 PRHDT and CDR2 FYEKMQ (reference sequence). The V end lost 4 bases, the J end lost 6 bases, and 12 bases lay between the germline ends. This CDR3 is 13 amino acids long. The CDR3 reads CASSSAQWAEAFF. The CDR3 nucleotides are TGTGCCAGCAGCTCCGCACAGTGGGCTGAAGCTTTCTTT.